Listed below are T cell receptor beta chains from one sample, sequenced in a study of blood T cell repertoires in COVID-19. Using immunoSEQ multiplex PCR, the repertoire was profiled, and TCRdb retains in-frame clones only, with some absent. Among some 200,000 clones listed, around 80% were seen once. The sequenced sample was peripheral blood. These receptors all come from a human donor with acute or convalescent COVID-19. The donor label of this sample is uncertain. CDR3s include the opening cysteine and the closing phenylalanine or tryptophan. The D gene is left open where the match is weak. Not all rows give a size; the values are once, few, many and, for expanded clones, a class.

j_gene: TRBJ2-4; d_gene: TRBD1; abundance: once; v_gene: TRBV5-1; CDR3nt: TGCGCCAGCAGCTCCGGGACAGGGGATAACATTCAGTACTTC; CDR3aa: CASSSGTGDNIQYF
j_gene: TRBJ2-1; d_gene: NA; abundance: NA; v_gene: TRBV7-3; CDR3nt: TGTGCCAGCAGGCTGGTCCCTCAGGGGGGTGAGCAGTTCTTC; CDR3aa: CASRLVPQGGEQFF
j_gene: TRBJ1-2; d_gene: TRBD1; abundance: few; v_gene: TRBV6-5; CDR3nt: TGTGCCAGCAGTTACGCGGGACAGGGACTCTATGGCTACACCTTC; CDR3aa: CASSYAGQGLYGYTF
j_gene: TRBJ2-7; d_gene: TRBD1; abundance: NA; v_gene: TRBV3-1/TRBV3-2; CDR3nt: TGTGCCAGCAGCCAAGGCCGACAGGGCTCCTACGAGCAGTACTTC; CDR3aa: CASSQGRQGSYEQYF
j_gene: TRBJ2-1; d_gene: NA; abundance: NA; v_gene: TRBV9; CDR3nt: TGTGCCAGCAGCGTAGCTATCGGGGGTGGTGAGCAGTTCTTC; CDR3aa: CASSVAIGGGEQFF
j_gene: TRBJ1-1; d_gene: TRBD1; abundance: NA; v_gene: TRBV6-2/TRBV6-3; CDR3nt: TGTGCCAGCAGTTACTCCGGGACAGGGTCTAGAGCTTTCTTT; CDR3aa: CASSYSGTGSRAFF
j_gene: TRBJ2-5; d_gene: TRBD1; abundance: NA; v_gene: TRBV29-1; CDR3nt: TGCAGCGTTGAAGAAGCCCTGACAGGGGGAAGGGTCCAAGAGACCCAGTACTTC; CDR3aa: CSVEEALTGGRVQETQYF
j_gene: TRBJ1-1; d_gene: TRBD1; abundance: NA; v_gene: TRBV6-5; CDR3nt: TGTGCCAGCAGTAAATTTGACAGGGCCCGAATTGAAGCTTTCTTT; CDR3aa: CASSKFDRARIEAFF
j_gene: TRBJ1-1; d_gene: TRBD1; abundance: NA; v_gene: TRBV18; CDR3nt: TGTGCCAGCTCACCCCTATACCTGACAGGGACTGAAGCTTTCTTT; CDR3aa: CASSPLYLTGTEAFF
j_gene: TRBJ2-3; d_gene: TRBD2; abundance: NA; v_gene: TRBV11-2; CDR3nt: TGTGCCAGCAGAGCTACGACTAGCGGGAGGGCTCATACGCAGTATTTT; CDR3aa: CASRATTSGRAHTQYF
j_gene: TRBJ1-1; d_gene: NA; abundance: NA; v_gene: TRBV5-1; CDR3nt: TGCGCCAGCAGCTTCACAGAGAAGGCTGAAGCTTTCTTT; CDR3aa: CASSFTEKAEAFF
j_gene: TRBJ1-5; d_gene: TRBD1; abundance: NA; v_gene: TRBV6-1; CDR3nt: TGTGCCAGCAGTGAAGCAACAGGGGACAACAATCAGCCCCAGCATTTT; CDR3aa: CASSEATGDNNQPQHF
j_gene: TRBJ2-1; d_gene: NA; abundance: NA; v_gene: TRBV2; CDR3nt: TGTGCCACCTCGCTGTCTAGCGTAAGCCGCAATGAGCAGTTCTTC; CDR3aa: CATSLSSVSRNEQFF
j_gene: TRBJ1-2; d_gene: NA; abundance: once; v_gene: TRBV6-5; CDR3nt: TGTGCCAGCATCCTTGACGGGGTTGGAGGCTACACCTTC; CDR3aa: CASILDGVGGYTF
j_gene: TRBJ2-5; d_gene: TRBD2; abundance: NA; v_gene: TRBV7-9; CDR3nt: TGTGCCAGCAGCCTCGGACTAGCGGGGACCCAAGAGACCCAGTACTTC; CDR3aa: CASSLGLAGTQETQYF
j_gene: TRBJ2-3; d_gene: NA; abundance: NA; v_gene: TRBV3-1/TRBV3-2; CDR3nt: TGTGCCAGCAGCCAAGAAGTGGGGACGGGTGGAGGGGATACGCAGTATTTT; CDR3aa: CASSQEVGTGGGDTQYF
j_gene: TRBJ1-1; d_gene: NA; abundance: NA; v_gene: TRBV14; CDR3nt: TGTGCCAGCAGCCAAGGGACGACGGGGATGAACACTGAAGCTTTCTTT; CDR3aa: CASSQGTTGMNTEAFF
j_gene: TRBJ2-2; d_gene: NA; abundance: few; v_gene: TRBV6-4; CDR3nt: TGTGCCAGCTCTAGGCTCTTGAACACCGGGGAGCTGTTTTTT; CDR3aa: CASSRLLNTGELFF
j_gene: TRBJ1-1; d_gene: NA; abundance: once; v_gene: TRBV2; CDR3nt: TGTGCCAGCAGGCCTCAGACAGTGAACACTGAAGCTTTCTTT; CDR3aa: CASRPQTVNTEAFF
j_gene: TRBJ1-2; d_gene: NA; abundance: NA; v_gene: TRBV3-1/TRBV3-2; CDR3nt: TGTGCCAGCAGCCCCCAACTGACAGATAACTATGGCTACACCTTC; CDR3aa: CASSPQLTDNYGYTF
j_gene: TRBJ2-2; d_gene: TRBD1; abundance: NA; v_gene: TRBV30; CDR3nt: TGTGCCTGGGACGGGACAGGGGTCACCGGGGAGCTGTTTTTT; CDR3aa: CAWDGTGVTGELFF
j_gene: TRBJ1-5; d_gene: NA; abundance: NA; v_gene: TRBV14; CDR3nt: TGTGCCAGCAGCCAATTAGGGGTAGGACAGCCCCAGCATTTT; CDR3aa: CASSQLGVGQPQHF
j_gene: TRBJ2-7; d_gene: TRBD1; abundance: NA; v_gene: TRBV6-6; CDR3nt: TGTGCCAGCAGGGGACAGGCAGGCTACGAGCAGTACTTC; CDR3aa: CASRGQAGYEQYF
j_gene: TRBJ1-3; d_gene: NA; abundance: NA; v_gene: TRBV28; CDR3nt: TGTGCCAGCAGTTTCCCGGGTAGCTCTGGAAACACCATATATTTT; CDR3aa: CASSFPGSSGNTIYF